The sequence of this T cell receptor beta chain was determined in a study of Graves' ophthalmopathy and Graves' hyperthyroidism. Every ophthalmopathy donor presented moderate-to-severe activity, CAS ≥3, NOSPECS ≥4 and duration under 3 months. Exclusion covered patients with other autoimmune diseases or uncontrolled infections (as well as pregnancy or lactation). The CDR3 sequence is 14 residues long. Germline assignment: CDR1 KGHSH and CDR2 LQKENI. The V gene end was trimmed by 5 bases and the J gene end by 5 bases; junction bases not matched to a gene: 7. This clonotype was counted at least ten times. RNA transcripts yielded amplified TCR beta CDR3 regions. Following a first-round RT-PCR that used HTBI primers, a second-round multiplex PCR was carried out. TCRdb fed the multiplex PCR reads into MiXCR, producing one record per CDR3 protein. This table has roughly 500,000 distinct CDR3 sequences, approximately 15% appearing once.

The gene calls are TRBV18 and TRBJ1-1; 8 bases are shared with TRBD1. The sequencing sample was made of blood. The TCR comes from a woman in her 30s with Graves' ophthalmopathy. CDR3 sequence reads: CASSTRGRGTEAFF. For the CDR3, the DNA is TGTGCCAGCTCAACCAGGGGGCGCGGGACTGAAGCTTTCTTT.